This T cell receptor beta chain derives from a study of human T cells and chemical hapten exposure. General study points: TCRs above 1 in 1000 frequency did not change with DPC sensitization.

This clonotype was found a few times. Its antigen is unidentified. TCRdb used MiXCR to reprocess the 5' RACE reads, holding one entry per CDR3 protein. This sample has about 140,000 distinct CDR3 sequences; roughly 4% occur once, and the top ten carry under 1.5%. Total RNA came from unfractionated whole blood. Trimming pared 1 base from V and 2 bases from J, leaving 12 bases between. CDR1 and CDR2 from the germline V gene are SGHRS and YFSETQ. The CDR3 extends over 15 amino acids. The chain has TRBV5-1 and TRBJ1-1, with D unresolved. The receptor was isolated from a female donor in good health. Here the CDR3 reads CASSLSGSRNTEAFF. The CDR3 DNA sequence: TGCGCCAGCAGCTTGAGTGGCAGTCGAAACACTGAAGCTTTCTTT.